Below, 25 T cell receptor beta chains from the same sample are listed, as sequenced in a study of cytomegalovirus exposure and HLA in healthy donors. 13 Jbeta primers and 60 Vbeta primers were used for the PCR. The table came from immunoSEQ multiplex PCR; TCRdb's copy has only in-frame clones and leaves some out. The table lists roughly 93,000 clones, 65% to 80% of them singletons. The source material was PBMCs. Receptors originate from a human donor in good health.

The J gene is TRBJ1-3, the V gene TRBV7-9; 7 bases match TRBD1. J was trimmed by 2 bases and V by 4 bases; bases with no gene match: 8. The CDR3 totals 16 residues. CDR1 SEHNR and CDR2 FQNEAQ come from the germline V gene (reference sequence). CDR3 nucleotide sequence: TGTGCCAGCAGCTCGGACTCTACAGGGGCTGGAAACACCATATATTTT. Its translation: CASSSDSTGAGNTIYF.

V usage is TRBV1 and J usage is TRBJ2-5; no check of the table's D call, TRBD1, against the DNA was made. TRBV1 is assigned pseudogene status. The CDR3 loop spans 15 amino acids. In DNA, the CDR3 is TGCACCAGCAGCCAAGATTACAGGGGGCAAGAGACCCAGTACTTC. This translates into CTSSQDYRGQETQYF.

The CDR3 nucleotides are TGTGCCTGGAGGGCGGGGGATCAGGCCGGGGAGCTGTTTTTT. This encodes CAWRAGDQAGELFF. The V call is TRBV30, the J call TRBJ2-2; 7 nucleotides align to TRBD2. The CDR3 is made up of 14 amino acids. Germline CDR1 is GTSNPN and CDR2 is SVGIG (reference sequence). The trim removed 3 bases at V and 6 bases at J, leaving 7 bases unmatched.

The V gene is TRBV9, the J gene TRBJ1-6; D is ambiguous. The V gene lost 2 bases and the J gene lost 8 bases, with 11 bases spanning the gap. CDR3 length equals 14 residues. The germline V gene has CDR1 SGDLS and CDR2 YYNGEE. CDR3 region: CASSVAGADSPLHF. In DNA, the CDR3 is TGTGCCAGCAGCGTCGCGGGCGCGGATTCACCCCTCCACTTT.

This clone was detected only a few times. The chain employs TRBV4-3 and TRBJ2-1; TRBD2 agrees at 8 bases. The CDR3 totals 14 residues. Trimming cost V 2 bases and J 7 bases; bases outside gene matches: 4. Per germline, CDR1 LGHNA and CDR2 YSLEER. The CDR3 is CASSQREGLNEQFF. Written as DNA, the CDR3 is TGCGCCAGCAGCCAACGGGAGGGCCTTAATGAGCAGTTCTTC.

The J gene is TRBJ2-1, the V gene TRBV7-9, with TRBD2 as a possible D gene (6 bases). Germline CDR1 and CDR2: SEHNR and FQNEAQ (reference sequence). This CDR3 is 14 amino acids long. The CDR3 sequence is CALNGGGGYNEQFF. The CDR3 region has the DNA TGTGCACTAAATGGGGGAGGTGGCTACAATGAGCAGTTCTTC.

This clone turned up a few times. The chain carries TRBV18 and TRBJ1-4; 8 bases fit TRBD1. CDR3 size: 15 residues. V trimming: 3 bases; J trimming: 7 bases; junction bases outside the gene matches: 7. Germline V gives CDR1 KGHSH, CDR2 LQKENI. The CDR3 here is CASSPNQGAGEKLFF. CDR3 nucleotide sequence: TGTGCCAGCTCACCGAATCAGGGGGCCGGTGAAAAACTGTTTTTT.

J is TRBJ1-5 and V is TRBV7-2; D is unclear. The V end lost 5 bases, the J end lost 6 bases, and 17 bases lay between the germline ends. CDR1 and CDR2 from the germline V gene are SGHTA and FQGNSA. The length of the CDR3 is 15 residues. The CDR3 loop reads CASSALVGSGQPQHF. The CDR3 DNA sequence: TGTGCCAGCAGCGCCCTTGTGGGGAGCGGTCAGCCCCAGCATTTT.

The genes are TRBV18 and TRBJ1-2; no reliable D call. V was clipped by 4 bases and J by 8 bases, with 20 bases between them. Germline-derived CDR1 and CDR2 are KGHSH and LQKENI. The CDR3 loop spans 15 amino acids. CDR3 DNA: TGTGCCAGCTCACTGGGGAAGGGAGTAACCGACGGCTACACCTTC. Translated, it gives CASSLGKGVTDGYTF. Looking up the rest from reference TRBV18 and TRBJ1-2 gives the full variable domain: NAGVMQNPRHLVRRRGQEARLRCSPMKGHSHVYWYRQLPEEGLKFMVYLQKENIIDESGMPKERFSAEFPKEGPSILRIQQVVRGDSAAYFCASSLGKGVTDGYTFGSGTRLTVV.

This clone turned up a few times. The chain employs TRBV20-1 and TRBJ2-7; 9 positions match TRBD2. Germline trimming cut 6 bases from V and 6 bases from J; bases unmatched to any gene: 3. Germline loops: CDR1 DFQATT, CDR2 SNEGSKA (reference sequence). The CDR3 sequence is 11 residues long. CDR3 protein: CSAPAGGEQYF. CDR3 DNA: TGCAGTGCCCCAGCGGGAGGCGAGCAGTACTTC.

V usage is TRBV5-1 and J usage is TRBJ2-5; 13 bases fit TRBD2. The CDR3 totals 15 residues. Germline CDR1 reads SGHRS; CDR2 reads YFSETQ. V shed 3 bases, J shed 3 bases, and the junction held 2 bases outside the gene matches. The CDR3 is CASSSGLAGKETQYF. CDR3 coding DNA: TGCGCCAGCAGCTCGGGACTAGCGGGGAAAGAGACCCAGTACTTC.

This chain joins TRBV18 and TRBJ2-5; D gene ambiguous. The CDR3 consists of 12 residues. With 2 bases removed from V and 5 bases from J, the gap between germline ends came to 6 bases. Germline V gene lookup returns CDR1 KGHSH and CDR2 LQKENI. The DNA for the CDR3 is TGTGCCAGCTCACCAACCGGGGAGACCCAGTACTTC. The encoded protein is CASSPTGETQYF.

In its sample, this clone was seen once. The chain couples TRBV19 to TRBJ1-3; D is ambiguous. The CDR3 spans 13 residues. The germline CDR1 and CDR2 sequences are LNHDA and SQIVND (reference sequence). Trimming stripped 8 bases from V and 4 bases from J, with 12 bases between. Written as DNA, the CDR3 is TGTGCCAGTGCAACGGGTGGGGGAAACACCATATATTTT. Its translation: CASATGGGNTIYF.

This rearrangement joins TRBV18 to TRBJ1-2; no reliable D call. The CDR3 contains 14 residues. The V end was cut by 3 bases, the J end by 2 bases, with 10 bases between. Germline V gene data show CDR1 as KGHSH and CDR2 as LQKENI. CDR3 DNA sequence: TGTGCCAGCTCACCTAGTCGACACAACTATGGCTACACCTTC. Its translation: CASSPSRHNYGYTF.

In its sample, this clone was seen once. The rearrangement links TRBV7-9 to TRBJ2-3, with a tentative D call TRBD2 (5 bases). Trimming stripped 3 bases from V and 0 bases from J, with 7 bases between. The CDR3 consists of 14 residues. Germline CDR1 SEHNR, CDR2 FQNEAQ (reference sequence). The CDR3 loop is CASSFGKSTDTQYF. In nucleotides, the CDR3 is TGTGCCAGCAGCTTCGGGAAAAGCACAGATACGCAGTATTTT.

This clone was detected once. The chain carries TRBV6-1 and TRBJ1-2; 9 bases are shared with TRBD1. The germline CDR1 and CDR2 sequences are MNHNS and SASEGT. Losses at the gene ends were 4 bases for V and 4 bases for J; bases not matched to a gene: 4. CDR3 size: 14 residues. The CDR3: CASSVGQGPYGYTF. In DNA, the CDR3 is TGTGCCAGCAGTGTCGGACAGGGGCCCTATGGCTACACCTTC.

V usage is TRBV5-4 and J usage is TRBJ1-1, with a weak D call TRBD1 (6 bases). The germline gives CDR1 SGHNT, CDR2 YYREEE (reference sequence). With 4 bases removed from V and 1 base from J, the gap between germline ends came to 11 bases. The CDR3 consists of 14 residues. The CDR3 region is CASSHLGGNTEAFF. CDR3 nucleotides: TGTGCCAGCAGCCACCTAGGGGGGAACACTGAAGCTTTCTTT.

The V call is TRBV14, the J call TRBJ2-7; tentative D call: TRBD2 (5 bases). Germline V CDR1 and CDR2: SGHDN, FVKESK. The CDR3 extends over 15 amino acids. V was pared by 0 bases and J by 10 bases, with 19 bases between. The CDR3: CASSQDFGNSFAQYF. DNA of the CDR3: TGTGCCAGCAGCCAAGATTTCGGGAATTCCTTTGCTCAGTACTTC.

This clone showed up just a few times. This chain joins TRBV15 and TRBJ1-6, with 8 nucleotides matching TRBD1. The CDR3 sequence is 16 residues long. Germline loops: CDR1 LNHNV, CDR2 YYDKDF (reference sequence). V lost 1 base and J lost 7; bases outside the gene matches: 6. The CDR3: CATSRVEDRANSPLHF. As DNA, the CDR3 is TGTGCCACCAGCAGAGTTGAGGACAGGGCGAATTCACCCCTCCACTTT.

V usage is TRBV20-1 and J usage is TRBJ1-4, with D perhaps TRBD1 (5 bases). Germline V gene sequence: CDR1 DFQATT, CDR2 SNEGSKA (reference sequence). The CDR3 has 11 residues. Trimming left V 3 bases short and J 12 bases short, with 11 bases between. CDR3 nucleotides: TGCAGTGCTAGTCTGGGGCTGGAACTGTTTTTT. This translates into CSASLGLELFF.

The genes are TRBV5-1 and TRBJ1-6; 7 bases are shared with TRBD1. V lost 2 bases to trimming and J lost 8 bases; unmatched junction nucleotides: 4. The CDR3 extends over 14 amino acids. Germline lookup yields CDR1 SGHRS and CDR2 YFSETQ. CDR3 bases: TGCGCCAGCAGCTTTACAGGGGAACATTCACCCCTCCACTTT. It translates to CASSFTGEHSPLHF. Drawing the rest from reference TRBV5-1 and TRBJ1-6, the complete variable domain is KAGVTQTPRYLIKTRGQQVTLSCSPISGHRSVSWYQQTPGQGLQFLFEYFSETQRNKGNFPGRFSGRQFSNSRSEMNVSTLELGDSALYLCASSFTGEHSPLHFGNGTRLTVT.

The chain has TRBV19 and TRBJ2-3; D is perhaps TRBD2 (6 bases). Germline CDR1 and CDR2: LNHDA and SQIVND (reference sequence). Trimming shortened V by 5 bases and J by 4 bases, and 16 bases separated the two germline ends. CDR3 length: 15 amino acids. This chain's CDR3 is CASSPRDSGADTQYF. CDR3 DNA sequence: TGTGCCAGTAGTCCCCGGGATAGCGGCGCAGATACGCAGTATTTT.

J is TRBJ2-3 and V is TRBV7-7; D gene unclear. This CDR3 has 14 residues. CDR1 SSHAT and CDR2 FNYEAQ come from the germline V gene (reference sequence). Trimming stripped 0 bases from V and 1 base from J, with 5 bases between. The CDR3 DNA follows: TGTGCCAGCAGCTTAGCTGGAGGCACAGATACGCAGTATTTT. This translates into CASSLAGGTDTQYF.

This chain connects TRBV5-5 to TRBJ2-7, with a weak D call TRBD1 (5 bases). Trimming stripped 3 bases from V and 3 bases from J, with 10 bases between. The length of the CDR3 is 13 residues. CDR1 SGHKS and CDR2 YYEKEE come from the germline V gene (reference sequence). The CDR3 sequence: CASSSQGIYEQYF. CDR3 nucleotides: TGTGCCAGCAGCTCCCAGGGAATCTACGAGCAGTACTTC.

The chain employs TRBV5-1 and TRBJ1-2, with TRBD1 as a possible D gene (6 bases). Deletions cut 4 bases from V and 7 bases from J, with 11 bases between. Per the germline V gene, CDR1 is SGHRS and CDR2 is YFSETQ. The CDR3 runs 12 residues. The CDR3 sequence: CASSREGGGYTF. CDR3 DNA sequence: TGCGCCAGCAGCAGGGAGGGGGGTGGCTACACCTTC.